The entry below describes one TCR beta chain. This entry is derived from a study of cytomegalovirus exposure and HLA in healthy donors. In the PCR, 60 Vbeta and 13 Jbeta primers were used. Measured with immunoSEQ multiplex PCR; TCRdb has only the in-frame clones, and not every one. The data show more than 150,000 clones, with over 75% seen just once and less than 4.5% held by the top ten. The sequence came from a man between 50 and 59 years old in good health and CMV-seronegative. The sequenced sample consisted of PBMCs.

CDR3 residues: CASSSGQRFTDTQYF. CDR3 DNA sequence: TGTGCCAGTTCCTCGGGACAACGATTCACAGATACGCAGTATTTT. This rearrangement joins TRBV19 to TRBJ2-3; D perhaps matches TRBD1 (6 bases). V was shortened by 8 bases and J by 2 bases, with 17 bases between the two germline ends. This CDR3 has 15 residues. Per the germline V gene, CDR1 is LNHDA and CDR2 is SQIVND (reference sequence).